This T cell receptor beta chain comes out of a study of T cell repertoires in cytomegalovirus infection. Study details: Indications came from public TCR beta signatures; they pointed to CMV infection and to a matching HLA type.

This clonotype was found many times. Its antigen is still unknown. The CDR3 contains 15 residues. Germline V gene data show CDR1 as SGHTA and CDR2 as FQGNSA. With 5 bases removed from V and 8 bases from J, the gap between germline ends came to 21 bases. Overall study findings and caveats: HLA-C-restricted CMV-specific TCR beta clonotypes prevailed in the ex vivo response.

TCRdb fed the reads into MiXCR, producing one record per CDR3 protein. This table has 550,000 to 700,000 distinct CDR3 sequences, roughly 43% appearing once. The origin of this receptor is a human donor in good health (CMV status not recorded). Some clones in this sample may be carry-over from other donors' samples. The chain is built from TRBV7-2 and TRBJ1-2; D call uncertain. The sample here was cultured PBMCs, taken from culture after CMV antigen stimulation. CDR3 sequence (DNA): TGTGCCAGCAGCACCCGGATGGGTTATGTAGGCGGCTACACCTTC. As protein: CASSTRMGYVGGYTF.